Here is one T cell receptor beta chain with its context. Generated by immunoSEQ multiplex PCR, the TCRdb table keeps only in-frame clones and is missing some. The top ten clones hold less than 20% of a sample with tens of thousands of clones, approximately 88% of them seen once. This entry belongs to a study of OX40 agonist ivuxolimab in advanced cancers. The CDR3 consists of 14 residues. The V end lost 4 bases, the J end lost 4 bases, and 13 bases lay between the germline ends. Germline CDR1 and CDR2: SEHNR and FQNEAQ (reference sequence). The clonotype was recovered from an adult with an advanced solid tumor such as melanoma, head and neck, liver or kidney cancer. This chain uses TRBV7-9 with TRBJ1-2; tentatively, D is TRBD1 (5 bases). Sequencing was performed on CD4+ or CD8+ T cells sorted from blood, taken in a trial of the OX40 agonist ivuxolimab. CDR3 in DNA: TGTGCCAGCAGCTCCGATGACAGCATCTATGGCTACACCTTC. This codes for CASSSDDSIYGYTF.